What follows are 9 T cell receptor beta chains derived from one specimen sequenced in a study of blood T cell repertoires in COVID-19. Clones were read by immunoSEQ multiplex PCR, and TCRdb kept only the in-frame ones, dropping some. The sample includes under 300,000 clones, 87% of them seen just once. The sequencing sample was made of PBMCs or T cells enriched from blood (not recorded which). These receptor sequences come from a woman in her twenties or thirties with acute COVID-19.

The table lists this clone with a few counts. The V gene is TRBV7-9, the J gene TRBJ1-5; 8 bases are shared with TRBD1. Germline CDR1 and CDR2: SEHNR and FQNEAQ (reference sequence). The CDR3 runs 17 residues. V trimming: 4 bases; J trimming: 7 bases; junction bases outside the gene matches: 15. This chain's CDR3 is CASSSEGQGWGKQPQHF. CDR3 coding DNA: TGTGCCAGCAGCTCAGAAGGACAGGGATGGGGTAAACAGCCCCAGCATTTT.

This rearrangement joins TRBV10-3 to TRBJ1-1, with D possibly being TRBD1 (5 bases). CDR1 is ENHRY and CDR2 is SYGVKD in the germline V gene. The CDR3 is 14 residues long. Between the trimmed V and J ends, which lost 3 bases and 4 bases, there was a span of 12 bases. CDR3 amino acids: CAISEGAVATEAFF. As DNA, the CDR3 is TGTGCCATCAGTGAAGGGGCAGTGGCCACTGAAGCTTTCTTT.

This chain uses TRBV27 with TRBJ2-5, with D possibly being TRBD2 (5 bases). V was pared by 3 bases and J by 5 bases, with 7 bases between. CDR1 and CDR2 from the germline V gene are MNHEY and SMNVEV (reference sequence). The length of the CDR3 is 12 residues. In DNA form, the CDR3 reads TGTGCCAGCAGTTTTAGAGGGGAGACCCAGTACTTC. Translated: CASSFRGETQYF.

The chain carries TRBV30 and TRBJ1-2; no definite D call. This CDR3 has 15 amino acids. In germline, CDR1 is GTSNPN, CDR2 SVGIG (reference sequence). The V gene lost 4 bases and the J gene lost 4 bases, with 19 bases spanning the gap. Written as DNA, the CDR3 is TGTGCCTGGAAAACCCAGGAACAGCCCGTCTATGGCTACACCTTC. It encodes CAWKTQEQPVYGYTF.

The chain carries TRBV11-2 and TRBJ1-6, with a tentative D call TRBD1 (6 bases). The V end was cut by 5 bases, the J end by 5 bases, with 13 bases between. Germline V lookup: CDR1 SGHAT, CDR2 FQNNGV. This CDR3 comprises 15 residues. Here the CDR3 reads CASSLRGRNNSPLHF. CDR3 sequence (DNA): TGTGCCAGCAGCCTCAGGGGACGGAATAATTCACCCCTCCACTTT. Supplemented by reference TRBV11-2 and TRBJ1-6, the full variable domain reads EAGVAQSPRYKIIEKRQSVAFWCNPISGHATLYWYQQILGQGPKLLIQFQNNGVVDDSQLPKDRFSAERLKGVDSTLKIQPAKLEDSAVYLCASSLRGRNNSPLHFGNGTRLTVT.

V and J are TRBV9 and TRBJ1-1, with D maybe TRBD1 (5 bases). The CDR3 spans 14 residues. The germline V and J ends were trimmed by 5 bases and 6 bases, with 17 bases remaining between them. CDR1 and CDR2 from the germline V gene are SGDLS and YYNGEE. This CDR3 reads CASSAHPGYPEAFF. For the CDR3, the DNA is TGTGCCAGCAGTGCTCACCCAGGGTATCCTGAAGCTTTCTTT. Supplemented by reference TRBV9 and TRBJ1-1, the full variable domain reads DSGVTQTPKHLITATGQRVTLRCSPRSGDLSVYWYQQSLDQGLQFLIQYYNGEERAKGNILERFSAQQFPDLHSELNLSSLELGDSALYFCASSAHPGYPEAFFGQGTRLTVV.

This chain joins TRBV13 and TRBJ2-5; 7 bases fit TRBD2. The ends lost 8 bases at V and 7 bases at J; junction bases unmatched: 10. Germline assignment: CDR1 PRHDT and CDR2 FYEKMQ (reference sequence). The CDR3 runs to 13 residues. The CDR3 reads CASCAAGAVTQYF. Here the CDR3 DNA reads TGTGCCAGCTGTGCGGCGGGAGCTGTGACCCAGTACTTC. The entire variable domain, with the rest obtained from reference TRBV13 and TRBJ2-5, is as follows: AAGVIQSPRHLIKEKRETATLKCYPIPRHDTVYWYQQGPGQDPQFLISFYEKMQSDKGSIPDRFSAQQFSDYHSELNMSSLELGDSALYFCASCAAGAVTQYFGPGTRLLVL.

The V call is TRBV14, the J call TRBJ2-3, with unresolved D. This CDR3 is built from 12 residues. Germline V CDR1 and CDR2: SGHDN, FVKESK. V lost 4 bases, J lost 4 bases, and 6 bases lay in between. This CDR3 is CASSPTADTQYF. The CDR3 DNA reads TGTGCCAGCAGCCCCACAGCAGATACGCAGTATTTT.

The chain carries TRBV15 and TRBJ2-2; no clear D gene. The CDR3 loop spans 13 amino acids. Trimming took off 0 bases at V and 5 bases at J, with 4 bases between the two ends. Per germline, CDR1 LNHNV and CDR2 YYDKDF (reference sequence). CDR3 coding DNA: TGTGCCACCAGCAGAGAATCAACCGGGGAGCTGTTTTTT. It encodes CATSRESTGELFF. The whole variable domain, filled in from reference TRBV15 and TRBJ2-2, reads DAMVIQNPRYQVTQFGKPVTLSCSQTLNHNVMYWYQQKSSQAPKLLFHYYDKDFNNEADTPDNFQSRRPNTSFCFLDIRSPGLGDTAMYLCATSRESTGELFFGEGSRLTVL.